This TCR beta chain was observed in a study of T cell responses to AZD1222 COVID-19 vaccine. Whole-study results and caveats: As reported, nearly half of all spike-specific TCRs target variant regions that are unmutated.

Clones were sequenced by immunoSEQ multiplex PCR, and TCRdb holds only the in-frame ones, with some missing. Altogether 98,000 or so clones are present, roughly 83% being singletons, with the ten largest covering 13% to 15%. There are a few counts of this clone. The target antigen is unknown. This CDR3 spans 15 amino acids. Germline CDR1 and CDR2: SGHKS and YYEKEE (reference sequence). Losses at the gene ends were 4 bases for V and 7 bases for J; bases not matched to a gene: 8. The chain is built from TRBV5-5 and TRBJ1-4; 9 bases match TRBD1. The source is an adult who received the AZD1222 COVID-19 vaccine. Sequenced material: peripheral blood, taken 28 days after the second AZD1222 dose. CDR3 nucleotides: TGTGCCAGCAGCGAAGCCGGGACAGGGAGTGAAAAACTGTTTTTT. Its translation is CASSEAGTGSEKLFF.